Listed here are 8 T cell receptor beta chains from one sample, sequenced in a study of regulatory T cells in long-lasting Graves disease. Noted time point: newly diagnosed GD, antithyroid drugs for less than 3 months. Extracted RNA from PBMCs served as the source of the TCR library. According to the study, TCR beta libraries were built with iRepertoire HTBI primers and CDR3-region Arm-PCR. Using its own MiXCR run on the multiplex PCR reads, TCRdb lists one record per CDR3 protein. This sample yields 500,000 or so distinct CDR3 sequences, of which under 20% are seen a single time; 12% belongs to the top ten. These same records also appear under a second study, on T cells in Graves' hyperthyroidism and ophthalmopathy.

Specimen: peripheral blood mononuclear cells (PBMCs), collected at new diagnosis, from a patient treated with antithyroid drugs. The receptor set was obtained from a man aged 40-49 years with Graves disease.

This sequence joins TRBV14 and TRBJ2-5; 7 bases align to TRBD2. This CDR3 region has 14 residues. Germline CDR1 and CDR2: SGHDN and FVKESK. V was pared by 4 bases and J by 9 bases, with 11 bases of the junction left unmatched. CDR3 DNA sequence: TGTGCCAGCAGCCGGGATCTAGCGGCCGGGGCCCAGTACTTC. Translating gives CASSRDLAAGAQYF.

Many counts were recorded for this clonotype. V and J are TRBV18 and TRBJ2-1, with D hard to call. Between the trimmed V and J ends, which lost 5 bases and 5 bases, there was a span of 10 bases. The CDR3 loop spans 13 amino acids. Germline assignment: CDR1 KGHSH and CDR2 LQKENI. The CDR3 region has the DNA TGTGCCAGCTCATACCGACCCGACAATGAGCAGTTCTTC. It is translated as CASSYRPDNEQFF.

The rearrangement joins TRBV29-1 to TRBJ2-5; D is unresolved. This CDR3 spans 15 amino acids. Looked up from germline, CDR1 is SQVTM and CDR2 is ANQGSEA. The V and J ends lost 1 base and 0 bases respectively, with 12 bases between them. The CDR3 region has the DNA TGCAGCGTTGAAGGCCTGTTACATAACCAAGAGACCCAGTACTTC. Protein: CSVEGLLHNQETQYF.

This clonotype is a singleton in its sample. The rearrangement uses TRBV5-1 and TRBJ2-6; D call uncertain. V was shortened by 0 bases and J by 0 bases, with 7 bases between the two germline ends. The CDR3 consists of 16 residues. Per the germline V gene, CDR1 is SGHRS and CDR2 is YFSETQ. CDR3 sequence: CASSLGALSGANVLTF. In nucleotides, the CDR3 is TGCGCCAGCAGCTTGGGGGCCCTCTCTGGGGCCAACGTCCTGACTTTC.

This clonotype has at least ten counts. The gene calls are TRBV5-1 and TRBJ2-3; TRBD1 matches at 7 bases. Germline CDR1 SGHRS, CDR2 YFSETQ. The J segment lost 2 bases and the V segment lost 4 bases, leaving 4 bases of the junction unmatched. The length of the CDR3 is 14 residues. In nucleotides, the CDR3 is TGCGCCAGCAGCGCTGGGACAGCCACAGATACGCAGTATTTT. Protein: CASSAGTATDTQYF. The variable domain in full, with the rest retrieved from reference TRBV5-1 and TRBJ2-3, is KAGVTQTPRYLIKTRGQQVTLSCSPISGHRSVSWYQQTPGQGLQFLFEYFSETQRNKGNFPGRFSGRQFSNSRSEMNVSTLELGDSALYLCASSAGTATDTQYFGPGTRLTVL.

This clonotype has at least ten counts. The J gene is TRBJ2-2, the V gene TRBV5-1; TRBD2 matches 9 bases. The junction had 4 bases not matched to a gene; V was cut back by 5 bases and J by 2 bases. CDR1 is SGHRS and CDR2 is YFSETQ in the germline V gene. This CDR3 has 15 amino acids. CDR3 region: CASRLLAGNTGELFF. The CDR3 nucleotides are TGCGCCAGCAGACTCCTAGCGGGAAACACCGGGGAGCTGTTTTTT.

The rearrangement joins TRBV9 to TRBJ2-7; 8 bases align to TRBD1. V shed 0 bases, J shed 3 bases, and the junction held 5 bases outside the gene matches. This CDR3 is built from 15 residues. CDR1 is SGDLS and CDR2 is YYNGEE in the germline V gene. DNA for the CDR3: TGTGCCAGCAGCGTAGGGGGACAGGAAATCTACGAGCAGTACTTC. Its translation: CASSVGGQEIYEQYF.

This clonotype was recorded at least ten times. The rearrangement joins TRBV2 to TRBJ2-2; the D is unclear. The V gene's germline CDR1 is SNHLY and CDR2 FYNNEI. V lost 6 bases, J lost 6 bases, and 5 bases lay in between. The CDR3 has 11 amino acids. DNA for the CDR3: TGTGCCAGCAGAGAACCCGGGGAGCTGTTTTTT. It translates to CASREPGELFF.